This TCR beta chain was sequenced in a study of esophageal squamous cell carcinoma under preoperative chemotherapy. Via MiXCR, TCRdb re-called the PCR reads, giving one row per CDR3 protein. The sample yields about 16,000 distinct CDR3 sequences, under 55% seen once. Trimming took 5 bases from V and 4 from J, leaving 8 bases between them. This CDR3 has 12 residues. Germline CDR1 reads SGHAT; CDR2 reads FQNNGV. This sample's time point: before preoperative PTX-NDP chemotherapy. The sample was gathered from a patient given preoperative chemotherapy. The TCR originated in a human donor with esophageal squamous cell carcinoma. The donor label of this sample is uncertain. V is TRBV11-2 and J is TRBJ1-2; the D is unclear. This CDR3 is CASSPQIYGYTF. In nucleotides, the CDR3 is TGTGCCAGCAGCCCCCAAATCTATGGCTACACCTTC.